These 15 T cell receptor beta chains originate from one sample sequenced in a study of cytotoxic CD8 clonotypes in ibrutinib-treated CLL. Profiling relied on immunoSEQ multiplex PCR, and the TCRdb table lists in-frame clones only, not all of them. The data hold approximately 74,000 clones, with around 81% observed a single time. Sample: PBMCs, taken at disease progression, from a patient treated with ibrutinib. The receptors were gathered from a human donor with chronic lymphocytic leukemia.

V usage is TRBV18 and J usage is TRBJ2-5; D perhaps matches TRBD1 (5 bases). The CDR3 contains 13 residues. CDR1 KGHSH and CDR2 LQKENI come from the germline V gene. V shed 4 bases and J shed 3 bases, with 9 bases lying between them. The CDR3 loop is CASSQGSEETQYF. As DNA, the CDR3 is TGTGCCAGCTCACAGGGGTCGGAAGAGACCCAGTACTTC.

The DNA for the CDR3 is TGTGCCAGCAGTGAGACGACTTATCGACTCCAAACGCAGTATTTT. This gives the protein CASSETTYRLQTQYF. J is TRBJ2-3 and V is TRBV6-1, with D hard to call. Trimming pared 3 bases from V and 9 bases from J, leaving 19 bases between. The CDR3 spans 15 residues. The germline V gene encodes CDR1 MNHNS and CDR2 SASEGT.

The chain has TRBV27 and TRBJ1-5; D is unclear. The V and J ends lost 2 bases and 3 bases respectively, with 8 bases between them. This CDR3 comprises 14 residues. Germline V gives CDR1 MNHEY, CDR2 SMNVEV (reference sequence). Here the CDR3 DNA reads TGTGCCAGCAGTTTAATGTCTTCCAATCAGCCCCAGCATTTT. It is translated as CASSLMSSNQPQHF.

The chain employs TRBV5-5 and TRBJ2-7; possibly TRBD1 or TRBD2 for D (5 bases each). The CDR3 spans 17 residues. V lost 0 bases to trimming and J lost 0 bases, with 16 bases between them. CDR1 SGHKS and CDR2 YYEKEE come from the germline V gene (reference sequence). DNA for the CDR3: TGTGCCAGCAGCTTGGGTCCCCAGTGGGGGAGCTCCTACGAGCAGTACTTC. Protein: CASSLGPQWGSSYEQYF.

The chain links TRBV5-1 to TRBJ2-7; D may be TRBD1 (6 bases). This CDR3 contains 14 residues. Trimming took 4 bases from V and 5 from J, leaving 16 bases between them. Germline CDR1 and CDR2: SGHRS and YFSETQ. The CDR3 loop reads CASSPDSGFHEQYF. For the CDR3, the DNA is TGCGCCAGCAGCCCGGACAGTGGGTTCCACGAGCAGTACTTC.

This rearrangement joins TRBV4-1 to TRBJ2-7; D uncertain. This CDR3 contains 15 residues. CDR1 is MGHRA and CDR2 is YSYEKL in the germline V gene. V lost 0 bases to trimming and J lost 4 bases, with 13 bases between them. CDR3 residues: CASSQDDGLGYEQYF. The CDR3 DNA follows: TGCGCCAGCAGCCAAGATGACGGTCTAGGATACGAGCAGTACTTC.

This clone was counted only a few times. The chain is built from TRBV18 and TRBJ2-1, with D possibly matching TRBD2 (5 bases). Trimming pared 2 bases from V and 7 bases from J, leaving 18 bases between. The germline CDR1 and CDR2 sequences are KGHSH and LQKENI. This CDR3 region has 16 residues. The CDR3 sequence is CASSPFGDYTGNEQFF. CDR3 coding DNA: TGTGCCAGCTCACCATTCGGGGATTACACGGGGAATGAGCAGTTCTTC. The complete variable domain, with remaining parts taken from reference TRBV18 and TRBJ2-1, reads NAGVMQNPRHLVRRRGQEARLRCSPMKGHSHVYWYRQLPEEGLKFMVYLQKENIIDESGMPKERFSAEFPKEGPSILRIQQVVRGDSAAYFCASSPFGDYTGNEQFFGPGTRLTVL.

V is TRBV7-2 and J is TRBJ2-1; no firm D call. The V gene lost 1 base and the J gene lost 11 bases, with 12 bases spanning the gap. This CDR3 contains 13 residues. The germline V gene encodes CDR1 SGHTA and CDR2 FQGNSA. This chain's CDR3 is CASSLDWSQKQFF. The CDR3 DNA reads as TGTGCCAGCAGCTTAGACTGGTCTCAGAAGCAGTTCTTC.

The chain joins TRBV15 to TRBJ2-7; no firm D call. The CDR3 is 14 amino acids. Looked up from germline, CDR1 is LNHNV and CDR2 is YYDKDF (reference sequence). Trimming cost V 0 bases and J 2 bases, with 8 bases left between them. CDR3 DNA sequence: TGTGCCACCAGCAGAGATCTAGGGACCTACGAGCAGTACTTC. Amino acids: CATSRDLGTYEQYF. The full variable domain, its missing parts supplied by reference TRBV15 and TRBJ2-7, is DAMVIQNPRYQVTQFGKPVTLSCSQTLNHNVMYWYQQKSSQAPKLLFHYYDKDFNNEADTPDNFQSRRPNTSFCFLDIRSPGLGDTAMYLCATSRDLGTYEQYFGPGTRLTVT.

The CDR3 DNA sequence: TGTGCCAGCAGCGTTAGGGGCGCCCCCGGCGAGCAGTACTTC. Its protein product is CASSVRGAPGEQYF. V usage is TRBV9 and J usage is TRBJ2-7; D perhaps matches TRBD1 (5 bases). The CDR3 consists of 14 residues. Germline V CDR1 and CDR2: SGDLS, YYNGEE. Trimming took 2 bases from V and 6 from J, leaving 15 bases between them.

The rearrangement uses TRBV29-1 and TRBJ2-1; 8 nucleotides align to TRBD2. CDR1 SQVTM and CDR2 ANQGSEA come from the germline V gene. The CDR3 is 14 residues long. J was trimmed by 4 bases and V by 6 bases; bases with no gene match: 8. CDR3 DNA sequence: TGCAGCGTGGCCCCTAGCGGGTCTTACAATGAGCAGTTCTTC. This sequence encodes CSVAPSGSYNEQFF.

This chain connects TRBV5-1 to TRBJ2-7, with 8 bases fitting TRBD2. The CDR3 totals 15 residues. The V gene's germline CDR1 is SGHRS and CDR2 YFSETQ. The ends lost 6 bases at V and 2 bases at J; junction bases unmatched: 10. CDR3 bases: TGCGCCAGCACTAAACGTACTAGCGGTGCCTACGAGCAGTACTTC. Residues: CASTKRTSGAYEQYF.

The chain carries TRBV6-6 and TRBJ2-3; 7 bases fit TRBD2. The CDR3 contains 13 residues. J lost 4 bases, V lost 2 bases, and 0 bases had no gene match. The germline V gene has CDR1 MNHNY and CDR2 SVGAGI (reference sequence). In DNA form, the CDR3 reads TGTGCCAGCAGTTACCGGGGGGCAGATACGCAGTATTTT. It specifies CASSYRGADTQYF.

V is TRBV9 and J is TRBJ2-1; TRBD1 agrees at 8 bases. Germline V lookup: CDR1 SGDLS, CDR2 YYNGEE. The junction had 7 bases not matched to a gene; V was cut back by 6 bases and J by 2 bases. CDR3 length: 15 residues. The CDR3 loop is CASNPGQGTYNEQFF. The DNA for the CDR3 is TGTGCCAGCAACCCAGGACAGGGCACCTACAATGAGCAGTTCTTC.

This rearrangement joins TRBV30 to TRBJ1-1; weak D call: TRBD1 (5 bases). Per germline, CDR1 GTSNPN and CDR2 SVGIG (reference sequence). Trimming shortened V by 5 bases and J by 0 bases, and 7 bases separated the two germline ends. This CDR3 is built from 12 residues. The CDR3 here is CAWGAVNTEAFF. CDR3 DNA: TGTGCCTGGGGGGCGGTGAACACTGAAGCTTTCTTT.